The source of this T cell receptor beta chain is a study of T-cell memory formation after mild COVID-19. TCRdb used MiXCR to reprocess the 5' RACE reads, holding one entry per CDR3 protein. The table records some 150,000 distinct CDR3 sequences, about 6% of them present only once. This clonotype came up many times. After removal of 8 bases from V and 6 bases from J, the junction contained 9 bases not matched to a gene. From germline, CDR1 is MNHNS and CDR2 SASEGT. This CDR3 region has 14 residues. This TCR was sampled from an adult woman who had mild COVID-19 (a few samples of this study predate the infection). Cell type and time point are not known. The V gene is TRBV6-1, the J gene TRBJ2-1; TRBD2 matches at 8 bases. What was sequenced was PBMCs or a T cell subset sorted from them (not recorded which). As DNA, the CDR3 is TGTGCCAGCGAAAGGAACGGGGGGGCCAATGAGCAGTTCTTC. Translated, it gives CASERNGGANEQFF.